A single sample is the source of the 6 T cell receptor beta chains below, sequenced in a study of cytotoxic CD8 clonotypes in ibrutinib-treated CLL. Measured with immunoSEQ multiplex PCR; TCRdb has only the in-frame clones, and not every one. The sample has some 170,000 clones, approximately 91% seen once; the top ten hold about 3%. Sequenced material: PBMCs, taken at disease progression, from a patient treated with ibrutinib. All receptors derive from a human donor with chronic lymphocytic leukemia.

This chain links TRBV10-3 with TRBJ2-5; D unresolved. Germline-derived CDR1 and CDR2 are ENHRY and SYGVKD. Trimming removed 2 bases at V and 5 bases at J, with 6 bases between. The length of the CDR3 is 12 residues. The CDR3: CAISEDMETQYF. CDR3 DNA sequence: TGTGCCATCAGTGAGGATATGGAGACCCAGTACTTC.

V and J are TRBV6-1 and TRBJ1-2; the D is unclear. Germline V gene sequence: CDR1 MNHNS, CDR2 SASEGT. Between the trimmed V and J ends, which lost 1 base and 5 bases, there was a span of 14 bases. CDR3 length: 15 residues. The CDR3 protein is CASSEGIVTVYGYTF. In DNA, the CDR3 is TGTGCCAGCAGTGAAGGGATAGTCACAGTGTATGGCTACACCTTC.

The CDR3, as DNA: TGTGCCAGCAGTTCCTCCGCAGGGGGTTCGGGCAATGAGCAGTTCTTC. Translating gives CASSSSAGGSGNEQFF. V gene TRBV28 combines with J gene TRBJ2-1; 7 bases map to TRBD1. Germline V gene data show CDR1 as MDHEN and CDR2 as SYDVKM. Germline trimming cut 4 bases from V and 6 bases from J; bases unmatched to any gene: 12. This CDR3 has 16 residues.

The CDR3 sequence: CASSEGQPQHF. The DNA for the CDR3 is TGTGCCAGCAGTGAGGGTCAGCCCCAGCATTTT. The rearrangement joins TRBV6-5 to TRBJ1-5; no definite D call. The germline V and J ends were trimmed by 5 bases and 6 bases, with 5 bases remaining between them. Per the germline V gene, CDR1 is MNHEY and CDR2 is SVGAGI. The CDR3 contains 11 residues.

V and J are TRBV4-2 and TRBJ2-7; 11 nucleotides agree with TRBD2. With 3 bases clipped from V and 0 bases from J, the junction kept 19 bases outside the gene matches. The germline CDR1 and CDR2 sequences are LGHNA and YNFKEQ. The CDR3 loop spans 21 amino acids. The CDR3 protein is CASSHQAGWLAGGLSSYEQYF. The CDR3 DNA is TGTGCCAGCAGCCACCAGGCGGGGTGGCTAGCGGGAGGCCTGAGCTCCTACGAGCAGTACTTC.

This clone was observed once. This chain links TRBV29-1 with TRBJ2-5; TRBD2 might be the D (6 bases). This CDR3 comprises 12 residues. Germline V gene lookup returns CDR1 SQVTM and CDR2 ANQGSEA. The CDR3 coding sequence is TGCAGTGTGACTAGGGGCCAAGAGACCCAGTACTTC. The encoded protein is CSVTRGQETQYF.